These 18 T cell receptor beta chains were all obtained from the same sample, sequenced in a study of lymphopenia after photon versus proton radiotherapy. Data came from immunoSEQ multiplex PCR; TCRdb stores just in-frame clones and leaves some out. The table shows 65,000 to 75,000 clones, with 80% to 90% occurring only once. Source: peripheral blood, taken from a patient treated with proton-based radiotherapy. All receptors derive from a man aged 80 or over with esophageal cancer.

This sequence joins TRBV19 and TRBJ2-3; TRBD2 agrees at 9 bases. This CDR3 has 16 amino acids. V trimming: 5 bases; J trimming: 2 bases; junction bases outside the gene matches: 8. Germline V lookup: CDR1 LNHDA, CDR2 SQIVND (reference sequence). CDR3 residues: CASSPGVAGDTDTQYF. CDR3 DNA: TGTGCCAGTAGTCCCGGGGTAGCGGGGGACACAGATACGCAGTATTTT.

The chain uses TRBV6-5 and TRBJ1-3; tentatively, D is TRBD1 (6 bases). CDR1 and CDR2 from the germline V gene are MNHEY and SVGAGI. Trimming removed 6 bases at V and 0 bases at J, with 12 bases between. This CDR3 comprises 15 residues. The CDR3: CASSRGGLSGNTIYF. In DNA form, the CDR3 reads TGTGCCAGCAGCCGAGGGGGGCTCTCTGGAAACACCATATATTTT.

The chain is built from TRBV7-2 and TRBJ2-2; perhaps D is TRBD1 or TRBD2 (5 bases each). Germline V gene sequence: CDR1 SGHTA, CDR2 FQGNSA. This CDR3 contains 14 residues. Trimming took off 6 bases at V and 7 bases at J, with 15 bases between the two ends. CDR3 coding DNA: TGTGCCAGCAGTCCGGGACCGACGAGCGGGGAGCTGTTTTTT. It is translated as CASSPGPTSGELFF.

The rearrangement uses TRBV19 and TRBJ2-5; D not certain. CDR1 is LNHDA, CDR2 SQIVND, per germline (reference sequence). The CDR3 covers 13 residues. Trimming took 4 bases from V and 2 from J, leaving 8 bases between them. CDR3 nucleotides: TGTGCCAGTAGTAGACTCTTACAAGAGACCCAGTACTTC. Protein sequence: CASSRLLQETQYF.

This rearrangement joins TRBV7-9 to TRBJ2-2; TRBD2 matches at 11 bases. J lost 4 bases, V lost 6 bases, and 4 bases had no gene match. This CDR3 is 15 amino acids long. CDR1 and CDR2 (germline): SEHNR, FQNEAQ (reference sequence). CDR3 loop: CASSRTSGPTGELFF. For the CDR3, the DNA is TGTGCCAGCAGTCGGACTAGCGGGCCCACCGGGGAGCTGTTTTTT.

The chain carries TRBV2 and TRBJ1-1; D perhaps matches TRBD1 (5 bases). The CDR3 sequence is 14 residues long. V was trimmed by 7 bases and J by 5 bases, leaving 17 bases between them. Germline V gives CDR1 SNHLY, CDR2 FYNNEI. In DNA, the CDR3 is TGTGCCAGCACCAGGCGAGACGGGGGAACTGAAGCTTTCTTT. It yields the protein CASTRRDGGTEAFF.

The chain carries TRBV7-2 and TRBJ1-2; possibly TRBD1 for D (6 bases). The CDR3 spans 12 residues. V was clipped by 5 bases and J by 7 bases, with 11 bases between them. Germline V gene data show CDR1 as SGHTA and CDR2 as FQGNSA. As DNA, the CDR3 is TGTGCCAGCAGCCAGACAGGTGGTGGCTACACCTTC. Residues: CASSQTGGGYTF.

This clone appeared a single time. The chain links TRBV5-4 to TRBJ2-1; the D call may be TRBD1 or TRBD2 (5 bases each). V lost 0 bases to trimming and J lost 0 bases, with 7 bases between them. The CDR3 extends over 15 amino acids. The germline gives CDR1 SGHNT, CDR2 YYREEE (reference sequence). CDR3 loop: CASSLGGSSYNEQFF. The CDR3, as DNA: TGTGCCAGCAGCTTGGGGGGGAGCTCCTACAATGAGCAGTTCTTC.

In DNA, the CDR3 is TGCAGCGCCCCGGACAGGTTCAGCACAGATACGCAGTATTTT. Translating gives CSAPDRFSTDTQYF. The J gene is TRBJ2-3, the V gene TRBV29-1, with TRBD1 matching 7 bases. The germline gives CDR1 SQVTM, CDR2 ANQGSEA. This CDR3 comprises 14 residues. V was clipped by 7 bases and J by 0 bases; unmatched bases: 7.

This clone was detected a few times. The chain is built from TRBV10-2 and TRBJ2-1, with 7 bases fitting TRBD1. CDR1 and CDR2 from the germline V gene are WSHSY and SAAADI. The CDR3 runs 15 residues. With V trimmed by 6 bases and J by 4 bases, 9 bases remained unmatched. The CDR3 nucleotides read TGCGCCAGCAGATCCGACAGGGCCTTATACAATGAGCAGTTCTTC. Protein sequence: CASRSDRALYNEQFF.

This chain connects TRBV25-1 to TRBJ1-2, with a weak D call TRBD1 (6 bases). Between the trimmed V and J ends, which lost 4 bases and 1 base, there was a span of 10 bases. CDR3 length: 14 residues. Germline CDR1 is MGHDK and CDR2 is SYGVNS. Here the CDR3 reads CASSGAGVNYGYTF. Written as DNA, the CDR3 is TGTGCCAGCAGTGGGGCAGGGGTTAACTATGGCTACACCTTC.

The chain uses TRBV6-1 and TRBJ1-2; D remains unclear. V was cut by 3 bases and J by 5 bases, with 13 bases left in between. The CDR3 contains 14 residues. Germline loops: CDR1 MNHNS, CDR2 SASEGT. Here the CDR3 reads CASSDYLGSYGYTF. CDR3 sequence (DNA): TGTGCCAGCAGTGATTACTTGGGCTCTTATGGCTACACCTTC.

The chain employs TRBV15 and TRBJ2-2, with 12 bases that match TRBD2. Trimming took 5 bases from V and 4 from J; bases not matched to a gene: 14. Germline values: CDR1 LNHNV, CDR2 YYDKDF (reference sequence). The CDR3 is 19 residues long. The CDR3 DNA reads TGTGCCACCAGCGGAGGGCAGACTAGCGGGAGTAGGGGCACCGGGGAGCTGTTTTTT. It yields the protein CATSGGQTSGSRGTGELFF.

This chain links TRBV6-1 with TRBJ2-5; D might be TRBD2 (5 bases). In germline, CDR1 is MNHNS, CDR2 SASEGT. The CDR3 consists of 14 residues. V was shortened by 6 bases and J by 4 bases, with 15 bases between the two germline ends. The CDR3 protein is CASSVLRVGETQYF. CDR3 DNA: TGTGCCAGCAGCGTATTGCGGGTGGGAGAGACCCAGTACTTC.

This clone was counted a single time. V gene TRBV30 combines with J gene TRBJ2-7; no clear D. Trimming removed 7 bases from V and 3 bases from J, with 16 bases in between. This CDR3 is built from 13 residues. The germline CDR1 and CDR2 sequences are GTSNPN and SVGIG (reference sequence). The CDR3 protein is CAYLSPKIYEQYF. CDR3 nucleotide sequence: TGTGCCTACTTGTCCCCGAAAATCTACGAGCAGTACTTC.

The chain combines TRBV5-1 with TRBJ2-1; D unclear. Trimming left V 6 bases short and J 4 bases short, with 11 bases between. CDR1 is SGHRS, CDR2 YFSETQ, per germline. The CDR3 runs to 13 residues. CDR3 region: CASKISQYNEQFF. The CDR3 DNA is TGCGCCAGCAAGATCTCACAGTACAATGAGCAGTTCTTC.

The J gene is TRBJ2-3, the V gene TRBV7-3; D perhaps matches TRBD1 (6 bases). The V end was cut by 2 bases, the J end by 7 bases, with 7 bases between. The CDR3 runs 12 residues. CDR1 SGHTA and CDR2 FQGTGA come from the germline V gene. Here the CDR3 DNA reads TGTGCCAGCAGCTTACAGGGGTATACGCAGTATTTT. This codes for CASSLQGYTQYF.

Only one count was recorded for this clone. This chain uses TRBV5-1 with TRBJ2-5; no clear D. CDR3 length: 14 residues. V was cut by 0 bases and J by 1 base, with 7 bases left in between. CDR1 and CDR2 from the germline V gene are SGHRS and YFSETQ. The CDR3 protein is CASSLGGSQETQYF. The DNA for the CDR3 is TGCGCCAGCAGCTTGGGAGGCAGCCAAGAGACCCAGTACTTC.